These 9 T cell receptor beta chains came from one sample sequenced in a study of blood T cell repertoires in COVID-19. Profiling relied on immunoSEQ multiplex PCR, and the TCRdb table lists in-frame clones only, not all of them. The table records about 280,000 clones, roughly 90% of them present only once. Material for sequencing was peripheral blood. All receptors derive from a woman aged 30 to 39 with COVID-19, enrolled during active disease.

V and J are TRBV28 and TRBJ1-1; 9 bases are a match to TRBD1. The V gene's germline CDR1 is MDHEN and CDR2 SYDVKM. The junction had 9 bases not matched to a gene; V was cut back by 6 bases and J by 1 base. The CDR3 is 16 amino acids. The CDR3 here is CASRGAYRGPNTEAFF. CDR3 sequence (DNA): TGTGCCAGCAGGGGGGCCTACAGGGGGCCGAACACTGAAGCTTTCTTT.

The chain recombines TRBV6-5 with TRBJ2-7, with D maybe TRBD2 (5 bases). The CDR3 is 14 amino acids. V lost 2 bases and J 3 bases, leaving 11 bases between the germline ends. Germline V gene sequence: CDR1 MNHEY, CDR2 SVGAGI. The CDR3 here is CASSYKADLYEQYF. The CDR3, as DNA: TGTGCCAGCAGTTACAAAGCGGACCTCTACGAGCAGTACTTC.

On this clone: Germline and junction disagree at one end, which may indicate a read error. This chain connects TRBV30 to TRBJ1-5; 8 bases match TRBD1. The CDR3 sequence is 13 residues long. Germline values: CDR1 GTSNPN, CDR2 SVGIG (reference sequence). CDR3 nucleotides: TGTGCCTGGAGTGCAGGGGGCAACCAGCCCCAGCATTTT. It specifies CAWSAGGNQPQHF.

This rearrangement joins TRBV3-1 (or the pseudogene TRBV3-2) to TRBJ2-7; possible D gene TRBD2, 6 bases. Germline CDR1 and CDR2: LGHDT and YNNKEL (reference sequence). This CDR3 is built from 14 residues. V lost 4 bases and J 1 base, leaving 11 bases between the germline ends. CDR3 in amino acids: CASSPKGGSYEQYF. CDR3 coding DNA: TGTGCCAGCAGCCCCAAAGGAGGGTCCTACGAGCAGTACTTC.

The chain joins TRBV4-1 to TRBJ2-7, with a weak D call TRBD2 (6 bases). Germline V gene sequence: CDR1 MGHRA, CDR2 YSYEKL. This CDR3 comprises 16 residues. The V end was cut by 2 bases, the J end by 4 bases, with 18 bases between. Here the CDR3 DNA reads TGCGCCAGCAGCCAACGTCCCGGGAGTTCCCAATACGAGCAGTACTTC. Translated: CASSQRPGSSQYEQYF.

This clone was seen just once. The V and J genes are TRBV4-2 and TRBJ2-7; D not resolved. The CDR3 extends over 12 amino acids. The V end lost 0 bases, the J end lost 5 bases, and 5 bases lay between the germline ends. The V gene's germline CDR1 is LGHNA and CDR2 YNFKEQ. CDR3 in DNA: TGTGCCAGCAGCCAAGATGGAGACGAGCAGTACTTC. Translation gives CASSQDGDEQYF.

The chain links TRBV10-1 to TRBJ2-2; 11 positions match TRBD1. Looked up from germline, CDR1 is WNHNN and CDR2 is SYGVQD (reference sequence). The CDR3 contains 16 residues. The V segment lost 10 bases and the J segment 4 bases; nucleotides outside the gene matches: 11. In nucleotides, the CDR3 is TGCGCCACCGGCGGACAGGGGGCGCGGGGCACCGGGGAGCTGTTTTTT. Translation: CATGGQGARGTGELFF.

The rearrangement links TRBV5-4 to TRBJ2-5; D unclear. Germline CDR1 is SGHNT and CDR2 is YYREEE (reference sequence). The CDR3 length is 12 residues. Trimming stripped 3 bases from V and 5 bases from J, with 8 bases between. The CDR3 DNA reads TGTGCCAGCAGCTGGGCAGGCGAGACCCAGTACTTC. Its protein is CASSWAGETQYF.

This chain links TRBV2 with TRBJ1-4; D is undetermined. V lost 6 bases and J 12 bases, leaving 14 bases between the germline ends. The CDR3 has 12 amino acids. CDR1 is SNHLY and CDR2 is FYNNEI in the germline V gene. This CDR3 reads CASRKVSGELFF. The CDR3 DNA reads as TGTGCCAGCAGAAAGGTTTCCGGGGAACTGTTTTTT.